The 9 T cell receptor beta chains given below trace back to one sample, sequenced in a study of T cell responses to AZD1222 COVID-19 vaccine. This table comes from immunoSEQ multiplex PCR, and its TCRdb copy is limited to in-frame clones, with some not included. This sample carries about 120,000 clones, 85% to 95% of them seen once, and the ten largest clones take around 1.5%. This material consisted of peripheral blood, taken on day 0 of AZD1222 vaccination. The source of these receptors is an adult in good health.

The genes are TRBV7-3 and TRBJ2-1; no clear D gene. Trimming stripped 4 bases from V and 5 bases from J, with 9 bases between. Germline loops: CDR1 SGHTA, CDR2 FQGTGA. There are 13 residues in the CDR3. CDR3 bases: TGTGCCAGCAGCTCCTACCGGGACAATGAGCAGTTCTTC. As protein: CASSSYRDNEQFF.

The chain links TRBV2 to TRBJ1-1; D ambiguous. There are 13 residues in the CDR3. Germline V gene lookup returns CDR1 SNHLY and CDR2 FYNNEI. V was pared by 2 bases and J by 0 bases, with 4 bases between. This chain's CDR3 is CASSEQVNTEAFF. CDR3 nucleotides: TGTGCCAGCAGTGAACAGGTGAACACTGAAGCTTTCTTT.

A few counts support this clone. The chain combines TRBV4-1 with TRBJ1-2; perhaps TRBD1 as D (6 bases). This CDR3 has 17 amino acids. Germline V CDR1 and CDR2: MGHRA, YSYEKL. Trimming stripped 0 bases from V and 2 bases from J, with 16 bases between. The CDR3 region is CASSQDLGGSPNYGYTF. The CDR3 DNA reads TGCGCCAGCAGCCAAGATCTTGGGGGCTCACCGAACTATGGCTACACCTTC.

The CDR3 loop is CASSAGQGDYEQYF. CDR3 DNA: TGTGCCAGCAGCGCCGGACAGGGGGATTACGAGCAGTACTTC. This sequence joins TRBV9 and TRBJ2-7; 10 nucleotides agree with TRBD1. Germline values: CDR1 SGDLS, CDR2 YYNGEE. The CDR3 runs to 14 residues. V lost 3 bases and J lost 4; bases outside the gene matches: 4. The full variable domain, in which reference TRBV9 and TRBJ2-7 provide the parts outside the CDR3, is DSGVTQTPKHLITATGQRVTLRCSPRSGDLSVYWYQQSLDQGLQFLIQYYNGEERAKGNILERFSAQQFPDLHSELNLSSLELGDSALYFCASSAGQGDYEQYFGPGTRLTVT.

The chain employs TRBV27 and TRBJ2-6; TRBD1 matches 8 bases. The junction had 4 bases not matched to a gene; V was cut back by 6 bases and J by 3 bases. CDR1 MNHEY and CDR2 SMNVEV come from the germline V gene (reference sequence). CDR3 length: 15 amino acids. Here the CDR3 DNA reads TGTGCCAGCAGGACAGGGGTTGGTGGGGCCAACGTCCTGACTTTC. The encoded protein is CASRTGVGGANVLTF.

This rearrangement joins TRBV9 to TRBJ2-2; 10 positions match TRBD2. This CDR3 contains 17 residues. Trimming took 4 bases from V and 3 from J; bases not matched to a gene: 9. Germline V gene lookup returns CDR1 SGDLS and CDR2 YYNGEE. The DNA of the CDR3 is TGTGCCAGCAGCCCCCTTGCCCTAGCGGGAGACACCGGGGAGCTGTTTTTT. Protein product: CASSPLALAGDTGELFF.

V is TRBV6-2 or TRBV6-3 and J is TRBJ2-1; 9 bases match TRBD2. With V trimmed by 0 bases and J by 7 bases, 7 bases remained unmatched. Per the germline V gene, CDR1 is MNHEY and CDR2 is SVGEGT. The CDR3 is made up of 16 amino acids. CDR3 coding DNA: TGTGCCAGCAGTTACTCTGCGGGAGGGGGGAGGAATGAGCAGTTCTTC. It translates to CASSYSAGGGRNEQFF.

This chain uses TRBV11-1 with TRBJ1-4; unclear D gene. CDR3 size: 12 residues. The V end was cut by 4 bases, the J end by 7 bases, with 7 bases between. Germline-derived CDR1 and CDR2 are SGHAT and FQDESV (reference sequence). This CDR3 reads CASSSTGEKLFF. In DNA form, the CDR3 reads TGTGCCAGCAGCTCGACGGGTGAAAAACTGTTTTTT.

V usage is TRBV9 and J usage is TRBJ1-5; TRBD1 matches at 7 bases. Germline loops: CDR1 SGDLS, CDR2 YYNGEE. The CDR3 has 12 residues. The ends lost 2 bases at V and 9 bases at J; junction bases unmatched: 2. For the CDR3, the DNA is TGTGCCAGCAGCGTCTCAGGGGGGCCCCAGCATTTT. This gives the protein CASSVSGGPQHF.